These 17 T cell receptor beta chains came from one sample sequenced in a study of Ad26.COV2.S vaccination and SARS-CoV-2 variants. Treatment in this sample: some 19 received Ad26.COV2.S at low or high dose, single or two shots; roughly five received placebo; per-sample allocation not given. Sampling occurred on day 63 after the first vaccine or placebo injection. Assay used: immunoSEQ multiplex PCR; TCRdb lists only in-frame clones, some missing. The data contain some 250,000 clones, 88% of them singletons. Sequences were derived from peripheral blood, sampled in a trial of Ad26.COV2.S vaccine versus placebo. The source is a person aged 18-60 years who received the Ad26.COV2.S COVID-19 vaccine or a placebo.

This rearrangement joins TRBV7-2 to TRBJ2-1, with 7 positions matching TRBD2. This CDR3 has 16 residues. The germline gives CDR1 SGHTA, CDR2 FQGNSA. With V trimmed by 2 bases and J by 4 bases, 8 bases remained unmatched. The CDR3 is CASSLRRPGGYNEQFF. The DNA of the CDR3 is TGTGCCAGCAGCTTAAGGCGGCCGGGGGGATACAATGAGCAGTTCTTC.

The chain uses TRBV5-4 and TRBJ2-1; 7 bases line up with TRBD2. The J segment lost 7 bases and the V segment lost 2 bases, leaving 9 bases of the junction unmatched. The CDR3 consists of 15 residues. CDR1 and CDR2 from the germline V gene are SGHNT and YYREEE (reference sequence). The CDR3 spells CASSFPRTSVNEQFF. In DNA form, the CDR3 reads TGTGCCAGCAGCTTCCCCCGCACTAGCGTAAATGAGCAGTTCTTC.

This chain connects TRBV3-1 (or the pseudogene TRBV3-2) to TRBJ1-2; D is possibly TRBD1 (5 bases). CDR1 and CDR2 from the germline V gene are LGHDT and YNNKEL (reference sequence). V was trimmed by 3 bases and J by 8 bases, leaving 16 bases between them. This CDR3 is built from 14 residues. CDR3 residues: CASSQLRGSEGYTF. In nucleotides, the CDR3 is TGTGCCAGCAGCCAGCTAAGGGGATCGGAAGGCTACACCTTC.

The J gene is TRBJ1-1, the V gene TRBV28; D gene uncertain. Germline assignment: CDR1 MDHEN and CDR2 SYDVKM. Between the trimmed V and J ends, which lost 5 bases and 2 bases, there was a span of 12 bases. CDR3 length: 14 amino acids. The CDR3 DNA reads as TGTGCCAGCAGTCCCCACGGCCGAAACACTGAAGCTTTCTTT. This encodes CASSPHGRNTEAFF.

The CDR3 DNA is TGTGCCAGCAGCCCAGTAGCCGGGACAGGGTGGTACAATGAGCAGTTCTTC. Residues: CASSPVAGTGWYNEQFF. The V gene is TRBV7-2, the J gene TRBJ2-1, with 9 bases that match TRBD1. Trimming removed 5 bases from V and 4 bases from J; junction bases left unmatched: 12. Germline V gene lookup returns CDR1 SGHTA and CDR2 FQGNSA. CDR3 length equals 17 residues.

The rearrangement joins TRBV3-1 (or the pseudogene TRBV3-2) to TRBJ2-5; TRBD1 agrees at 7 bases. V lost 2 bases and J lost 4; bases outside the gene matches: 7. CDR1 is LGHDT, CDR2 YNNKEL, per germline (reference sequence). The CDR3 consists of 15 residues. CDR3 DNA sequence: TGTGCCAGCAGCCAACGGGGACAGCAATCAGAGACCCAGTACTTC. Translating gives CASSQRGQQSETQYF.

This clone has only one observation. This chain links TRBV9 with TRBJ2-1; TRBD2 matches at 8 bases. The CDR3 is made up of 15 amino acids. Germline CDR1 reads SGDLS; CDR2 reads YYNGEE. The V gene end was trimmed by 4 bases and the J gene end by 8 bases; junction bases not matched to a gene: 11. CDR3 in DNA: TGTGCCAGCAGCCCTCGGGCGGGGGGCTCTTATGAGCAGTTCTTC. Translating it yields CASSPRAGGSYEQFF.

The chain is built from TRBV7-2 and TRBJ1-1; a possible D gene is TRBD1 (5 bases). Germline V gene sequence: CDR1 SGHTA, CDR2 FQGNSA. The V end was cut by 3 bases, the J end by 0 bases, with 8 bases between. CDR3 size: 14 residues. CDR3 residues: CASSFQGMNTEAFF. The CDR3 bases are TGTGCCAGCAGCTTCCAGGGTATGAACACTGAAGCTTTCTTT.

The J gene is TRBJ1-2, the V gene TRBV9; TRBD1 is a possible D gene (5 bases). The CDR3 spans 14 residues. Trimming stripped 3 bases from V and 4 bases from J, with 13 bases between. Germline V CDR1 and CDR2: SGDLS, YYNGEE. CDR3 protein: CASSEGIAAYGYTF. The CDR3 nucleotides read TGTGCCAGCAGCGAGGGGATCGCGGCCTATGGCTACACCTTC.

J is TRBJ2-1 and V is TRBV25-1; 7 nucleotides agree with TRBD1. Trimming at V came to 3 bases and at J to 15 bases, leaving 8 bases not matched to a gene. The CDR3 is 12 amino acids. Germline V gene data show CDR1 as MGHDK and CDR2 as SYGVNS. CDR3 nucleotide sequence: TGTGCCAGCAGTGATGGTGTGACAGGGTTGTTCTTC. It is translated as CASSDGVTGLFF.

The V call is TRBV6-2 or TRBV6-3, the J call TRBJ2-3; D is undetermined. V dropped 4 bases and J dropped 0 bases, with 11 bases sitting between them. Germline V gene lookup returns CDR1 MNHEY and CDR2 SVGEGT. The CDR3 runs to 15 residues. Written as DNA, the CDR3 is TGTGCCAGCAGTTCCGGCGGAGTGAGCACAGATACGCAGTATTTT. This gives the protein CASSSGGVSTDTQYF.

V and J are TRBV3-1 (or the pseudogene TRBV3-2) and TRBJ2-1; 11 bases are a match to TRBD2. The germline gives CDR1 LGHDT, CDR2 YNNKEL (reference sequence). Trimming at V came to 0 bases and at J to 5 bases, leaving 9 bases not matched to a gene. The CDR3 covers 18 residues. CDR3 protein: CASSQDESLAGVNNEQFF. In DNA form, the CDR3 reads TGTGCCAGCAGCCAAGATGAGTCACTAGCGGGGGTTAACAATGAGCAGTTCTTC.

The table lists this clone with a count of one. The V gene is TRBV19, the J gene TRBJ1-5, with a weak D call TRBD1 (5 bases). The CDR3 contains 15 residues. V was cut by 6 bases and J by 0 bases, with 12 bases left in between. Germline assignment: CDR1 LNHDA and CDR2 SQIVND (reference sequence). The CDR3 protein is CASSQGLNSNQPQHF. CDR3 bases: TGTGCCAGTAGCCAGGGCCTAAATAGCAATCAGCCCCAGCATTTT. Full variable domain (missing parts from reference TRBV19 and TRBJ1-5): DGGITQSPKYLFRKEGQNVTLSCEQNLNHDAMYWYRQDPGQGLRLIYYSQIVNDFQKGDIAEGYSVSREKKESFPLTVTSAQKNPTAFYLCASSQGLNSNQPQHFGDGTRLSIL.

This clone was observed a few times. The chain combines TRBV7-2 with TRBJ2-7; 12 nucleotides match TRBD2. Trimming cost V 2 bases and J 0 bases; bases outside gene matches: 5. CDR3 size: 17 residues. Germline values: CDR1 SGHTA, CDR2 FQGNSA. CDR3 amino acids: CASSLLAGGSPSYEQYF. The CDR3 nucleotides read TGTGCCAGCAGCTTACTAGCGGGAGGGTCCCCCTCCTACGAGCAGTACTTC.

This chain connects TRBV6-5 to TRBJ1-2, with D possibly being TRBD1 (6 bases). The germline gives CDR1 MNHEY, CDR2 SVGAGI. The CDR3 is 14 amino acids. V was cut by 6 bases and J by 5 bases, with 16 bases left in between. The CDR3 region is CASRAGHLGYGYTF. The CDR3 DNA reads TGTGCCAGCAGGGCGGGACATTTAGGGTATGGCTACACCTTC.

The chain recombines TRBV10-3 with TRBJ2-3, with D possibly matching TRBD1 (6 bases). The germline CDR1 and CDR2 sequences are ENHRY and SYGVKD. The CDR3 is made up of 14 amino acids. V lost 10 bases and J lost 4, with 18 bases in between. The CDR3 DNA sequence: TGTGCCACCAGGGGCGGGCGGGCCCCAGATACGCAGTATTTT. The encoded protein is CATRGGRAPDTQYF.

This chain uses TRBV6-2 or TRBV6-3 with TRBJ1-5; tentative D call: TRBD1 (5 bases). This CDR3 is 14 amino acids long. Germline CDR1 is MNHEY and CDR2 is SVGEGT. V lost 2 bases and J 3 bases, leaving 8 bases between the germline ends. The CDR3 loop reads CASSYGTYNQPQHF. The CDR3 region has the DNA TGTGCCAGCAGTTACGGGACGTACAATCAGCCCCAGCATTTT.